This T cell receptor (beta chain) derives from a study of T cell responses to AZD1222 COVID-19 vaccine. Whole-study results and caveats: Breadth and depth of Spike-specific TCRs rose after two AZD1222 doses. CD4 TCRs covered the whole spike, strongest at regions 160-218 and 743-854.

Of note for this clone: Its antigen is not identified.

The method was immunoSEQ multiplex PCR; TCRdb's version includes in-frame clones alone and lacks a portion of them. In the table there are almost 50,000 clones, around four fifths of which are singletons. V was shortened by 0 bases and J by 6 bases, with 9 bases between the two germline ends. This CDR3 region has 13 residues. Germline assignment: CDR1 MDHEN and CDR2 SYDVKM. The genes are TRBV28 and TRBJ2-7, with a tentative D call TRBD2 (7 bases). The TCR was taken from an adult in good health. This specimen consisted of peripheral blood, obtained on day 0 of MenACWY control vaccination. The CDR3 sequence is CASSLWRGREQYF. The CDR3 bases are TGTGCCAGCAGTTTATGGCGGGGGCGCGAGCAGTACTTC.